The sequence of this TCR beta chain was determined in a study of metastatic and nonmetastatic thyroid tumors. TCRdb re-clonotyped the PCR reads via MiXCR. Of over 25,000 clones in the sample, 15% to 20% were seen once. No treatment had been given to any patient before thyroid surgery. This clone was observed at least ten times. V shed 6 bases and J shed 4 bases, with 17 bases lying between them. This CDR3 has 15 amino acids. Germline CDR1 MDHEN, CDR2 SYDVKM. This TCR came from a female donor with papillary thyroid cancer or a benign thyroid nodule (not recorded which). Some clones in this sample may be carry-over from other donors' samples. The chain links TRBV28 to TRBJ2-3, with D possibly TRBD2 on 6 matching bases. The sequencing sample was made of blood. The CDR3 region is CASSRGGMDADTQYF. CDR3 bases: TGTGCCAGCAGCCGCGGCGGGATGGACGCAGATACGCAGTATTTT.